These 8 T cell receptor beta chains share one sample of origin, sequenced in a study of shared clonotypes between healthy human individuals. TCRdb's table, derived via immunoSEQ multiplex PCR, lists solely in-frame clones and lacks some. The top ten clones hold 0.39% of a sample with approximately 2.1 million clones, approximately 93% of them seen once. Sequencing was done on a sample of naive CD4+ T cells from PBMCs. Subset in this sample: CD45RA+ positively selected. Receptor source: a man between 18 and 35 years old in good health. Some clones in this sample may be carry-over from other donors' samples.

This chain links TRBV7-9 with TRBJ1-3; 8 positions agree with TRBD1. CDR1 is SEHNR, CDR2 FQNEAQ, per germline (reference sequence). This CDR3 spans 17 amino acids. V trimming: 5 bases; J trimming: 0 bases; junction bases outside the gene matches: 9. The CDR3 bases are TGTGCCAGCAGCCCCCGGGGACAGGTCGTCTCTGGAAACACCATATATTTT. Protein: CASSPRGQVVSGNTIYF.

The V and J genes are TRBV19 and TRBJ2-7, with 13 bases matching TRBD2. Germline CDR1 and CDR2: LNHDA and SQIVND (reference sequence). J lost 6 bases, V lost 4 bases, and 9 bases had no gene match. The CDR3 runs 16 residues. This CDR3 is CASSSGGTSGTGEQYF. The CDR3 region has the DNA TGTGCCAGTAGTAGCGGCGGGACTAGCGGGACTGGCGAGCAGTACTTC.

The chain combines TRBV28 with TRBJ1-3, with D perhaps TRBD1 (5 bases). With 6 bases removed from V and 0 bases from J, the gap between germline ends came to 12 bases. CDR3 length: 15 residues. Germline V gives CDR1 MDHEN, CDR2 SYDVKM. As DNA, the CDR3 is TGTGCCAGCAGGCCCCAGGGCTCCTCTGGAAACACCATATATTTT. This codes for CASRPQGSSGNTIYF.

The chain combines TRBV10-3 with TRBJ2-5, with D tentatively TRBD1 or TRBD2 (5 bases each). V lost 4 bases and J 5 bases, leaving 11 bases between the germline ends. The CDR3 has 13 amino acids. CDR1 and CDR2 from the germline V gene are ENHRY and SYGVKD. This CDR3 is CAISVPGTETQYF. Written as DNA, the CDR3 is TGTGCCATCAGTGTTCCGGGGACCGAGACCCAGTACTTC.

The chain links TRBV11-2 to TRBJ2-7; the match to TRBD2 covers 8 bases. This CDR3 comprises 15 residues. Germline CDR1 reads SGHAT; CDR2 reads FQNNGV. Germline trimming cut 5 bases from V and 5 bases from J; bases unmatched to any gene: 11. This CDR3 reads CASSPRGTRINEQYF. CDR3 DNA: TGTGCCAGCAGCCCCCGGGGGACTAGAATAAACGAGCAGTACTTC.

In this sample, this clone turned up a few times. Other DNA sequences in this specimen translate into the identical CDR3. The chain is built from TRBV6-1 and TRBJ1-5; 10 bases are a match to TRBD1. In germline, CDR1 is MNHNS, CDR2 SASEGT. Trimming at V came to 5 bases and at J to 6 bases, leaving 1 base not matched to a gene. This CDR3 has 13 amino acids. The CDR3 loop reads CASSRQGAQPQHF. The DNA for the CDR3 is TGTGCCAGCAGTCGACAGGGGGCTCAGCCCCAGCATTTT.

V gene TRBV28 combines with J gene TRBJ2-5; TRBD1 matches at 7 bases. The V gene end was trimmed by 5 bases and the J gene end by 3 bases; junction bases not matched to a gene: 15. Germline CDR1 and CDR2: MDHEN and SYDVKM. The CDR3 is 17 amino acids. The CDR3 is CASSARDSGLGEETQYF. The CDR3 DNA reads TGTGCCAGCAGTGCCCGGGACAGCGGCTTGGGGGAAGAGACCCAGTACTTC.

This rearrangement joins TRBV6-6 to TRBJ2-7, with D possibly being TRBD1 (5 bases). The CDR3 has 13 residues. The V gene lost 6 bases and the J gene lost 6 bases, with 15 bases spanning the gap. From germline, CDR1 is MNHNY and CDR2 SVGAGI (reference sequence). The chain's CDR3 is CASSQFQGSEQYF. The CDR3 region has the DNA TGTGCCAGCAGCCAATTTCAGGGCAGCGAGCAGTACTTC.